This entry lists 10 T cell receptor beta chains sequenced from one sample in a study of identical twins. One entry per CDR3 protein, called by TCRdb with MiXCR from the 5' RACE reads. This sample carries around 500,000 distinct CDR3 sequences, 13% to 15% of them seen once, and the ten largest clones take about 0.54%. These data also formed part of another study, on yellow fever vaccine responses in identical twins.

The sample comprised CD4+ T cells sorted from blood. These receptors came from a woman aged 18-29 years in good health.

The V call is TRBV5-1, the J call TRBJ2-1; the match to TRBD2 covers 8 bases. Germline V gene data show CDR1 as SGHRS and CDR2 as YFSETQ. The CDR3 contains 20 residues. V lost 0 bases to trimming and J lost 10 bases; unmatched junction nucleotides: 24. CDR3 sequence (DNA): TGCGCCAGCAGCTTGGGGGGTGCAGCGGGGGCCACCAGCCTACATCAGGAGCAGTTCTTC. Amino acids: CASSLGGAAGATSLHQEQFF.

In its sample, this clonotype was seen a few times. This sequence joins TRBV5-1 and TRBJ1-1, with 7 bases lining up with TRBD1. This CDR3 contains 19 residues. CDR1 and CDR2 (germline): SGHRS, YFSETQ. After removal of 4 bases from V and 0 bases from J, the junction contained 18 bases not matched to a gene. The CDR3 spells CASSAKTIEGQLMNTEAFF. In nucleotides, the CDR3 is TGCGCCAGCAGCGCAAAGACGATTGAGGGACAGCTCATGAACACTGAAGCTTTCTTT.

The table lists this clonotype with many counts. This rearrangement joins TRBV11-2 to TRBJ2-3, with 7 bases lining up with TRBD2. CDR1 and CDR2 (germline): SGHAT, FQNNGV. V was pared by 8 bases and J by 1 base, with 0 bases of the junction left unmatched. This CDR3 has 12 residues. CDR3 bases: TGTGCCAGCGGACTAGGCACAGATACGCAGTATTTT. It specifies CASGLGTDTQYF.

CDR3 DNA sequence: TGCAGTGCTAGAGGGCGAACTCGGGAGCCGATGTACGATGAGCAGTTCTTC. Its protein product is CSARGRTREPMYDEQFF. J is TRBJ2-1 and V is TRBV20-1; D perhaps matches TRBD2 (6 bases). Germline V lookup: CDR1 DFQATT, CDR2 SNEGSKA (reference sequence). Trimming removed 1 base at V and 8 bases at J, with 24 bases between. CDR3 size: 17 residues.

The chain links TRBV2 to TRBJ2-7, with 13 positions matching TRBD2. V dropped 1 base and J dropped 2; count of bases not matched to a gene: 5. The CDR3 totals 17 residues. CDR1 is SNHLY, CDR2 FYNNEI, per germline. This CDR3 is CASSEEGLAGKTYEQYF. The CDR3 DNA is TGTGCCAGCAGTGAAGAGGGACTAGCGGGAAAAACCTACGAGCAGTACTTC. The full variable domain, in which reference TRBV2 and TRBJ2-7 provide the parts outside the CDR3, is EPEVTQTPSHQVTQMGQEVILRCVPISNHLYFYWYRQILGQKVEFLVSFYNNEISEKSEIFDDQFSVERPDGSNFTLKIRSTKLEDSAMYFCASSEEGLAGKTYEQYFGPGTRLTVT.

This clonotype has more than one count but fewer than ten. As DNA, the CDR3 is TGTGCCAGCAGCAAGACGTTGGGCCACGATACGCAGTATTTT. Amino acids: CASSKTLGHDTQYF. The chain combines TRBV14 with TRBJ2-3; unclear D gene. Germline CDR1 is SGHDN and CDR2 is FVKESK. The CDR3 is 14 amino acids. The ends were cut back, 5 bases at V and 6 bases at J, with 15 bases in the middle.

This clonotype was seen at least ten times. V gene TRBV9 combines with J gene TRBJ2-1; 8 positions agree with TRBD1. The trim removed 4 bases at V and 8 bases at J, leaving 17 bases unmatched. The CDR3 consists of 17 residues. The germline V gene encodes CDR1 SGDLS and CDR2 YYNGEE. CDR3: CASSPEPFNQGAHEQFF. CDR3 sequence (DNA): TGTGCCAGCAGCCCCGAACCCTTCAACCAGGGGGCGCATGAGCAGTTCTTC.

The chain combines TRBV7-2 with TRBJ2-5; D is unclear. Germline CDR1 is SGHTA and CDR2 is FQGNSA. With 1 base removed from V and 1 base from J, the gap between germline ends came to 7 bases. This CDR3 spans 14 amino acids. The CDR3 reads CASSLEASQETQYF. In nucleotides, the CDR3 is TGTGCCAGCAGCTTAGAGGCGAGCCAAGAGACCCAGTACTTC. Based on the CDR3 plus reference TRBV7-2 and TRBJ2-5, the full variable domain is GAGVSQSPSNKVTEKGKDVELRCDPISGHTALYWYRQSLGQGLEFLIYFQGNSAPDKSGLPSDRFSAERTGGSVSTLTIQRTQQEDSAVYLCASSLEASQETQYFGPGTRLLVL.

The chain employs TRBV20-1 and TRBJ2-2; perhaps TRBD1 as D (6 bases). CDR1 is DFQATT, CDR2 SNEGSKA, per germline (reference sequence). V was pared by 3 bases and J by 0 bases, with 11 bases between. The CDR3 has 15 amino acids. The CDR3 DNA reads TGCAGTGCTAGCCCCAGGGGTCCGAACACCGGGGAGCTGTTTTTT. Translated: CSASPRGPNTGELFF.

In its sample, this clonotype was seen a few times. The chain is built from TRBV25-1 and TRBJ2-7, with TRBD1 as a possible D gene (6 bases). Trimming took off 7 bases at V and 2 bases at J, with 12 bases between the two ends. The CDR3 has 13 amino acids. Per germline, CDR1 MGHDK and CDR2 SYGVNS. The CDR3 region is CASNPDRTYEQYF. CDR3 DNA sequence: TGTGCCAGCAACCCGGACAGAACCTACGAGCAGTACTTC.